This T cell receptor (beta chain) was captured in a study of CD8 T cells in Susac syndrome. The study's findings and limits: It was acknowledged in the study that the number of individuals who were included in its TCR sequencing and HLA analysis was relatively small.

RNA in amounts of 0.5 to 1 ug was reverse transcribed with random hexamers. The TCR beta CDR3 was amplified by immunoSEQ multiplex PCR across 54 Vbeta, 13 Jbeta. MiXCR, run by TCRdb on the immunoSEQ multiplex PCR reads, gives a single entry per CDR3 protein. Among about 290,000 distinct CDR3 sequences listed, roughly 90% were seen once. TEMRA cells were FACS-enriched and CD8+ and CD4+ T cells negatively isolated. The CDR3 runs 12 residues. Germline assignment: CDR1 SNHLY and CDR2 FYNNEI. V was shortened by 4 bases and J by 4 bases, with 6 bases between the two germline ends. A single count supports this clonotype. The target antigen is unknown.

The V call is TRBV2, the J call TRBJ2-3, with D unclear. Source material: CD8+ T cells from PBMCs. The clonotype comes from a human donor with multiple sclerosis. The CDR3 DNA reads as TGTGCCAGCAGTGTGGTGGCAGATACGCAGTATTTT. Translating it yields CASSVVADTQYF.